The clone carrying this T cell receptor beta chain has only a few counts. Losses at the gene ends were 4 bases for V and 0 bases for J; bases not matched to a gene: 5. In germline, CDR1 is SGHDT, CDR2 YYEEEE. The CDR3 has 15 residues. This sample was included in a study of identical twins. MiXCR was run by TCRdb on the 5' RACE reads, yielding one entry per CDR3 protein. The sample lists approximately 280,000 distinct CDR3 sequences; about 8.9% were seen once. The same data also contributed to another study, on yellow fever vaccine responses in identical twins. That work states: Reportedly, the T cell response mounted by twins to vaccine seemed partly convergent, partly personalized.

The V call is TRBV5-6, the J call TRBJ2-3; TRBD1 agrees at 7 bases. The origin of this receptor is a woman aged 18-29 years in good health. The sample comprised memory (CD45RO+) T cells sorted from blood. The CDR3 nucleotides are TGTGCCAGCAGCCAGGGACAGACTAGCACAGATACGCAGTATTTT. It specifies CASSQGQTSTDTQYF.